Detailed here is one TCR beta chain. Its antigen remains unidentified. Germline V CDR1 and CDR2: LNHDA, SQIVND (reference sequence). The CDR3 is 14 residues long. The V and J ends lost 6 bases and 1 base respectively, with 12 bases between them. Primers included in the PCR were 60 Vbeta and 13 Jbeta primers. In the original analysis: As a later analysis found, there were 70 million to 100 million unique TCR beta chains, of which some 10 million were shared. Using immunoSEQ multiplex PCR, the repertoire was profiled, and TCRdb retains in-frame clones only, with some absent. The D gene and trimming were derived from the DNA, and the V and J assignments and clone size from that table. The sample lists 150,000 or so clones, nearly 80% occurring once. The entry originates in a study of cytomegalovirus exposure and HLA in healthy donors. General study findings and limits: Associated with HLA alleles at 0.05 false discovery rate in a later analysis were some 16,000 TCR beta sequences. DRB1 showed the most TCR associations and HLA-C the fewest in a later analysis, as rates varied by HLA locus.

Though probably carrying unrecorded immune exposures, donors were nominally healthy at sampling. This TCR derives from a man aged 25-40 years in good health and CMV-seropositive. The gene calls are TRBV19 and TRBJ1-1; D gene uncertain. Sample: PBMCs. The CDR3 sequence is CASSPFPGNTEAFF. The DNA for the CDR3 is TGTGCCAGTAGCCCGTTCCCCGGGAACACTGAAGCTTTCTTT. The full variable domain, in which reference TRBV19 and TRBJ1-1 provide the parts outside the CDR3, is DGGITQSPKYLFRKEGQNVTLSCEQNLNHDAMYWYRQDPGQGLRLIYYSQIVNDFQKGDIAEGYSVSREKKESFPLTVTSAQKNPTAFYLCASSPFPGNTEAFFGQGTRLTVV.